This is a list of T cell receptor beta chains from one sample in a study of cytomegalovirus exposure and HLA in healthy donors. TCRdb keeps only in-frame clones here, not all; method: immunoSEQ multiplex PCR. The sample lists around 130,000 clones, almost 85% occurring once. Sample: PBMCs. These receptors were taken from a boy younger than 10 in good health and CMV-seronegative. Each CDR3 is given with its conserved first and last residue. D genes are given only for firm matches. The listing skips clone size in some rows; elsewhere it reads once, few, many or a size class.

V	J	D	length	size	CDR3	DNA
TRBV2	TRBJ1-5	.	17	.	CASSEAVLDRLNQPQHF	TGTGCCAGCAGTGAAGCCGTCCTGGACAGACTCAATCAGCCCCAGCATTTT
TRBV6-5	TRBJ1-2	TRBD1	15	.	CASSYSSGGNRGYTF	TGTGCCAGCAGTTACTCTTCAGGGGGAAATCGTGGCTACACCTTC
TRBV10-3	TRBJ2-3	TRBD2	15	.	CATRDQGSGGDTQYF	TGTGCCACCCGGGATCAGGGTAGCGGGGGGGATACGCAGTATTTT
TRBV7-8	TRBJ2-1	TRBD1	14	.	CASSHPGQGNEQFF	TGTGCCAGCAGCCACCCGGGACAGGGGAATGAGCAGTTCTTC
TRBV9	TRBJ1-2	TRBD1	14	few	CASSVGQGTVGYTF	TGTGCCAGCAGCGTAGGACAGGGAACAGTTGGCTACACCTTC
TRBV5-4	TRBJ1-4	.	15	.	CASSLDQTGGEKLFF	TGTGCCAGCAGCTTGGACCAGACCGGGGGTGAAAAACTGTTTTTT
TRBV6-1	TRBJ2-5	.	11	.	CASSARETQYF	TGTGCCAGCAGTGCCCGAGAGACCCAGTACTTC
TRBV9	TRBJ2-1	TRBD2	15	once	CASSKTGTSGSEQFF	TGTGCCAGCAGCAAAACCGGGACTAGCGGGAGTGAGCAGTTCTTC
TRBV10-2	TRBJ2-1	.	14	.	CASRGRGGYNEQFF	TGCGCCAGCAGGGGGAGGGGGGGGTACAATGAGCAGTTCTTC
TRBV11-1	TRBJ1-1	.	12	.	CASSFSSTEAFF	TGTGCCAGCAGCTTTTCCAGCACTGAAGCTTTCTTT
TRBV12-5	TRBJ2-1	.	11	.	CASGSTPRKFF	TGTGCTAGTGGTTCTACCCCCAGGAAGTTCTTC